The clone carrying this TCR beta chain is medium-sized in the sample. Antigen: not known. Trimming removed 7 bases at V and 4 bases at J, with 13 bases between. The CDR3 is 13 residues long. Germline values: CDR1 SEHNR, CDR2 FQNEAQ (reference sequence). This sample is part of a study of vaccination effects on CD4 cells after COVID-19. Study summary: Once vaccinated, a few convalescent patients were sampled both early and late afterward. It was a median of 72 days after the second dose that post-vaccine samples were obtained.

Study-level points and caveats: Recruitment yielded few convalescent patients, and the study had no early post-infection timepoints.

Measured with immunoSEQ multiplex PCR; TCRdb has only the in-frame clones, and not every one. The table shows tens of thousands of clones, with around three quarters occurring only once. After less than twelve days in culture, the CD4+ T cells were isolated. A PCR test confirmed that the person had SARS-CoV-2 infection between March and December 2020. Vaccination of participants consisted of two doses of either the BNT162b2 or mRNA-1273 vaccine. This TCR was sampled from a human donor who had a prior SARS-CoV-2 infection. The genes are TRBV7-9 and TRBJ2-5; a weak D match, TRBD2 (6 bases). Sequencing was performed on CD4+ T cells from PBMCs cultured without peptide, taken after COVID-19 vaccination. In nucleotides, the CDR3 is TGTGCCAGCATCGCGGTGGGGGGAGAGACCCAGTACTTC. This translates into CASIAVGGETQYF.